Following are 26 T cell receptor beta chains from one sample sequenced in a study of shared clonotypes between healthy human individuals. TCRdb's table, derived via immunoSEQ multiplex PCR, lists solely in-frame clones and lacks some. The table shows 2 million to 3 million clones, with 93% occurring only once. The specimen was naive CD4+ T cells from PBMCs. Subset of the sample: CD45RA+ positively selected. Receptors originate from a man between 18 and 35 years old in good health. Some clones in this sample may be carry-over from other donors' samples.

CDR3 loop: CASSLNGHAGEKLFF. CDR3 DNA: TGTGCCAGCAGCTTAAACGGTCATGCAGGCGAAAAACTGTTTTTT. V and J are TRBV7-9 and TRBJ1-4; D uncertain. The germline V and J ends were trimmed by 2 bases and 8 bases, with 15 bases remaining between them. Germline V gene data show CDR1 as SEHNR and CDR2 as FQNEAQ (reference sequence). This CDR3 region has 15 residues. Looking up the rest from reference TRBV7-9 and TRBJ1-4 gives the full variable domain: DTGVSQNPRHKITKRGQNVTFRCDPISEHNRLYWYRQTLGQGPEFLTYFQNEAQLEKSRLLSDRFSAERPKGSFSTLEIQRTEQGDSAMYLCASSLNGHAGEKLFFGSGTQLSVL.

V is TRBV9 and J is TRBJ1-4; the D gene is possibly TRBD1 (6 bases). Between the trimmed V and J ends, which lost 3 bases and 4 bases, there was a span of 16 bases. Germline CDR1 and CDR2: SGDLS and YYNGEE. The CDR3 has 16 residues. Here the CDR3 reads CASSATGTSINEKLFF. In nucleotides, the CDR3 is TGTGCCAGCAGCGCAACCGGGACATCAATTAATGAAAAACTGTTTTTT.

V is TRBV9 and J is TRBJ1-4; D is uncertain. Germline lookup yields CDR1 SGDLS and CDR2 YYNGEE. The V gene lost 5 bases and the J gene lost 4 bases, with 9 bases spanning the gap. The CDR3 has 13 amino acids. The CDR3 protein is CASSSNSNEKLFF. CDR3 nucleotide sequence: TGTGCCAGCAGTTCAAACAGTAATGAAAAACTGTTTTTT. Full variable domain (missing parts from reference TRBV9 and TRBJ1-4): DSGVTQTPKHLITATGQRVTLRCSPRSGDLSVYWYQQSLDQGLQFLIQYYNGEERAKGNILERFSAQQFPDLHSELNLSSLELGDSALYFCASSSNSNEKLFFGSGTQLSVL.

V gene TRBV28 combines with J gene TRBJ2-3; 10 bases agree with TRBD1. V gave up 5 bases and J gave up 2 bases; unmatched junction bases: 7. Germline CDR1 reads MDHEN; CDR2 reads SYDVKM. CDR3 length: 16 residues. The CDR3 reads CASSRTGTGVTDTQYF. Here the CDR3 DNA reads TGTGCCAGCAGTCGAACCGGGACAGGGGTCACAGATACGCAGTATTTT.

J is TRBJ1-1 and V is TRBV2; D gene ambiguous. CDR1 is SNHLY, CDR2 FYNNEI, per germline. This CDR3 has 18 amino acids. V lost 8 bases and J 3 bases, leaving 28 bases between the germline ends. The DNA of the CDR3 is TGTGCCAGCCAAATCGCCCGAATCCTTTCCGCTTGGGACACTGAAGCTTTCTTT. Translation gives CASQIARILSAWDTEAFF.

J is TRBJ2-2 and V is TRBV27; no firm D call. There are 15 residues in the CDR3. Trimming stripped 2 bases from V and 0 bases from J, with 7 bases between. CDR1 and CDR2 from the germline V gene are MNHEY and SMNVEV (reference sequence). The CDR3 DNA is TGTGCCAGCAGTTTAGAGCCCTCGAACACCGGGGAGCTGTTTTTT. Its protein is CASSLEPSNTGELFF.

The rearrangement uses TRBV19 and TRBJ1-5, with TRBD1 matching 7 bases. The CDR3 extends over 13 amino acids. Germline values: CDR1 LNHDA, CDR2 SQIVND (reference sequence). Trimming cost V 10 bases and J 4 bases; bases outside gene matches: 7. CDR3 in amino acids: CATGRDSNQPQHF. As DNA, the CDR3 is TGTGCCACCGGCCGGGACAGTAATCAGCCCCAGCATTTT.

For the CDR3, the DNA is TGTGCCAGCAGTCCTAGGACAGCGTTGGGCTACACCTTC. Its translation: CASSPRTALGYTF. V usage is TRBV6-5 and J usage is TRBJ1-2; tentative D call: TRBD1 (6 bases). V lost 5 bases to trimming and J lost 8 bases, with 15 bases between them. The CDR3 has 13 amino acids. CDR1 and CDR2 (germline): MNHEY, SVGAGI.

The chain employs TRBV19 and TRBJ1-5; TRBD1 might be the D (6 bases). Looked up from germline, CDR1 is LNHDA and CDR2 is SQIVND (reference sequence). CDR3 size: 17 residues. V lost 6 bases and J 0 bases, leaving 18 bases between the germline ends. CDR3: CASSGLDSLYSNQPQHF. CDR3 nucleotide sequence: TGTGCCAGTAGCGGTTTGGACAGCCTATATAGCAATCAGCCCCAGCATTTT.

Worth noting for this clone: Other nucleotide sequences from this sample produce the same CDR3. This chain links TRBV7-9 with TRBJ2-3, with 9 bases aligning to TRBD2. CDR1 SEHNR and CDR2 FQNEAQ come from the germline V gene (reference sequence). The CDR3 runs to 15 residues. V shed 2 bases and J 3 bases; nucleotides not matched to a gene: 3. For the CDR3, the DNA is TGTGCCAGCAGCTTACGGCTAGCGGGGACAGATACGCAGTATTTT. Translating gives CASSLRLAGTDTQYF.

This clone was found once. V and J are TRBV29-1 and TRBJ1-2; D unclear. Germline V gene sequence: CDR1 SQVTM, CDR2 ANQGSEA. V was trimmed by 6 bases and J by 2 bases, leaving 13 bases between them. The CDR3 length is 13 residues. CDR3 in DNA: TGCAGCGTCGGAGGATGGAGGAACTATGGCTACACCTTC. Encoded protein: CSVGGWRNYGYTF.

This chain joins TRBV19 and TRBJ1-1; TRBD1 is a possible D gene (5 bases). CDR1 LNHDA and CDR2 SQIVND come from the germline V gene (reference sequence). Between the trimmed V and J ends, which lost 6 bases and 1 base, there was a span of 12 bases. CDR3 length: 14 amino acids. The CDR3 sequence: CASSPGPRNTEAFF. The CDR3 nucleotides are TGTGCCAGTAGCCCGGGACCCAGGAACACTGAAGCTTTCTTT.

The chain uses TRBV5-1 and TRBJ2-1, with a tentative D call TRBD2 (6 bases). Germline CDR1 is SGHRS and CDR2 is YFSETQ. The CDR3 sequence is 14 residues long. With 1 base removed from V and 8 bases from J, the gap between germline ends came to 13 bases. CDR3 bases: TGCGCCAGCAGCTTGACGGGAGCATATGATGAGCAGTTCTTC. This encodes CASSLTGAYDEQFF. Full variable domain (outside the CDR3, taken from reference TRBV5-1 and TRBJ2-1): KAGVTQTPRYLIKTRGQQVTLSCSPISGHRSVSWYQQTPGQGLQFLFEYFSETQRNKGNFPGRFSGRQFSNSRSEMNVSTLELGDSALYLCASSLTGAYDEQFFGPGTRLTVL.

This rearrangement joins TRBV18 to TRBJ1-6; D is unclear. The length of the CDR3 is 15 residues. Germline values: CDR1 KGHSH, CDR2 LQKENI. Trimming took 2 bases from V and 8 from J, leaving 13 bases between them. For the CDR3, the DNA is TGTGCCAGCTCACCAGATCCAGGATCGTATTCACCCCTCCACTTT. This encodes CASSPDPGSYSPLHF.

The gene calls are TRBV7-9 and TRBJ2-1; tentative D call: TRBD1 (5 bases). Germline CDR1 SEHNR, CDR2 FQNEAQ (reference sequence). Trimming took off 1 base at V and 7 bases at J, with 11 bases between the two ends. The CDR3 runs to 14 residues. Here the CDR3 reads CASSLVRTTNEQFF. CDR3 sequence (DNA): TGTGCCAGCAGCTTAGTTCGGACAACGAATGAGCAGTTCTTC.

J is TRBJ2-5 and V is TRBV6-1, with D possibly being TRBD1 (5 bases). Trimming cost V 0 bases and J 4 bases, with 9 bases left between them. This CDR3 is 14 amino acids long. Germline CDR1 is MNHNS and CDR2 is SASEGT. The chain's CDR3 is CASSEAPGLETQYF. The DNA of the CDR3 is TGTGCCAGCAGTGAAGCCCCAGGGTTAGAGACCCAGTACTTC.

The V and J genes are TRBV5-6 and TRBJ1-3; the D is unclear. Germline CDR1 and CDR2: SGHDT and YYEEEE. The V end was cut by 4 bases, the J end by 0 bases, with 5 bases between. This CDR3 is built from 13 residues. The CDR3 region has the DNA TGTGCCAGCAGCCGACTCTCTGGAAACACCATATATTTT. Residues: CASSRLSGNTIYF.

V is TRBV10-3 and J is TRBJ2-1, with TRBD1 matching over 7 bases. This CDR3 has 14 amino acids. Germline loops: CDR1 ENHRY, CDR2 SYGVKD. The junction had 11 bases not matched to a gene; V was cut back by 10 bases and J by 5 bases. This chain's CDR3 is CATSWDSDHNEQFF. Here the CDR3 DNA reads TGTGCCACCTCATGGGACAGCGACCACAATGAGCAGTTCTTC.

The rearrangement links TRBV28 to TRBJ2-5; TRBD2 agrees at 9 bases. V shed 3 bases, J shed 2 bases, and the junction held 4 bases outside the gene matches. This CDR3 contains 15 residues. The V gene's germline CDR1 is MDHEN and CDR2 SYDVKM. The CDR3 DNA reads as TGTGCCAGCAGTTTGGCTAGCGGGACACAAGAGACCCAGTACTTC. This sequence encodes CASSLASGTQETQYF.

This chain joins TRBV28 and TRBJ2-7, with 7 bases lining up with TRBD1. The germline gives CDR1 MDHEN, CDR2 SYDVKM. V lost 8 bases and J lost 3; bases outside the gene matches: 13. The CDR3 spans 15 residues. The CDR3 protein is CASFGQERLGYEQYF. CDR3 DNA: TGTGCCAGCTTCGGACAGGAACGTTTAGGCTACGAGCAGTACTTC.

The rearrangement joins TRBV5-1 to TRBJ2-7; 9 positions match TRBD2. The ends lost 4 bases at V and 4 bases at J; junction bases unmatched: 9. The germline V gene encodes CDR1 SGHRS and CDR2 YFSETQ. The length of the CDR3 is 15 residues. The CDR3 bases are TGCGCCAGCAGCCCTCAAGGACTAGCGAATTACGAGCAGTACTTC. The encoded protein is CASSPQGLANYEQYF.

This chain joins TRBV27 and TRBJ2-1, with 10 bases identical to TRBD1. With 8 bases clipped from V and 4 bases from J, the junction kept 2 bases outside the gene matches. The CDR3 sequence is 13 residues long. Germline CDR1 is MNHEY and CDR2 is SMNVEV (reference sequence). Written as DNA, the CDR3 is TGTGCCAGCGCGGGACAGGGGTACAATGAGCAGTTCTTC. Its protein product is CASAGQGYNEQFF.

The V and J genes are TRBV2 and TRBJ2-5, with 10 bases matching TRBD1. The ends lost 7 bases at V and 5 bases at J; junction bases unmatched: 7. Germline V CDR1 and CDR2: SNHLY, FYNNEI. The CDR3 contains 14 residues. This CDR3 reads CASIPDRGQETQYF. In nucleotides, the CDR3 is TGTGCCAGCATTCCAGACAGGGGGCAGGAGACCCAGTACTTC.

The chain couples TRBV9 to TRBJ1-6, with D possibly matching TRBD1 (6 bases). There are 16 residues in the CDR3. Germline V CDR1 and CDR2: SGDLS, YYNGEE. V gave up 4 bases and J gave up 5 bases, with 16 bases separating them. The CDR3: CASSSGGEGNNSPLHF. CDR3 coding DNA: TGTGCCAGCAGCTCGGGGGGCGAGGGCAATAATTCACCCCTCCACTTT.

This chain joins TRBV2 and TRBJ1-2, with a tentative D call TRBD1 (5 bases). V was pared by 3 bases and J by 4 bases, with 6 bases between. CDR1 and CDR2 (germline): SNHLY, FYNNEI. This CDR3 has 12 residues. The CDR3 nucleotides read TGTGCCAGCAGTGACGGGACCTATGGCTACACCTTC. Amino acid sequence: CASSDGTYGYTF.

The chain recombines TRBV5-1 with TRBJ1-2; the match to TRBD1 covers 7 bases. The J segment lost 0 bases and the V segment lost 4 bases, leaving 9 bases of the junction unmatched. CDR1 is SGHRS and CDR2 is YFSETQ in the germline V gene. CDR3 length: 16 amino acids. The CDR3 DNA reads TGCGCCAGCAGCCAACAACAGACAGGGACTAACTATGGCTACACCTTC. Its translation is CASSQQQTGTNYGYTF.